This TCR beta chain was sequenced for a study of T cell responses to AZD1222 COVID-19 vaccine (TCRdb year 2021). Context from the whole study: AZD1222 recipients with second doses at about 4 weeks or about 12 weeks were pooled, because spike-specific TCR depth and breadth did not differ between schedules. TCR sequencing covered fewer than 250 trial participants: some 210 given two doses of AZD1222 and 26 given two doses of MenACWY control vaccine. Trial participants were enrolled by age into subgroups of 18-55, 56-69 and 70-plus years, and about 150, 27 and 61 TCR-sequenced participants, respectively, were included in these subgroups.

What the work shows at the level of the full study, not this receptor alone: Most participants were white British and females outnumbered males, and the authors suggested that clonal diversity may have been underestimated. Conclusions about previously exposed vaccinees are limited because only five to seven AZD1222 recipients were SARS-CoV-2 seropositive at baseline. After two AZD1222 doses, both the breadth and the depth of spike-specific TCRs were significantly higher than at day 0 and than in MenACWY recipients. The vaccine-associated CD4 TCRs covered the entire spike protein, and the dominant responses fell in regions 160-218 and 743-854. Epitopes outside the regions mutated in the B.1.351 and B.1.1.7 variants were reportedly recognized by nearly half of the unique spike-specific TCRs. The 56-69-year group was small, and its depth increase did not reach significance, likely because of low power. Because no samples from the day 14 peak response were available, repertoires could be characterized only after the peak T cell response.

The CDR3 regions of human TCRbeta chains were analyzed by immunosequencing. The source study handled its data this way. TCRs in the repertoires were matched against a reference library of SARS-CoV-2-specific TCRs that had been generated with the MIRA antigen-specificity platform. Breadth was defined as the fraction of unique TCRs that were SARS-CoV-2-associated, and depth was defined as the fraction of total T cells that were SARS-CoV-2-associated. Using the MIRA data, each spike-specific TCR was assigned both to the spike region to which the TCR was reactive and to a CD4 or CD8 class. Log10-transformed breadth and depth values were compared by one-way ANOVA with Sidak's multiple comparisons tests. Imported from immuneACCESS, the table was reduced by TCRdb to in-frame sequences with V and J called. These copies leave out some clones; in studies compared against another copy, an unresolved V gene accounts for under half, and the cause of the remainder is not known. The V and J calls and clone size come from that table; D and trimming were worked out from the DNA. A total of fewer than 120,000 clones appear in this sample, roughly nine tenths of them only once. The top ten clonotypes cover about 3.3% of the sample.

This sample's time point label indicates: baseline before first vaccination. Vaccinee samples were obtained from the UK trials COV001 and COV002, which included a single-blind randomized controlled phase 2/3 trial of AZD1222 (ChAdOx1 nCoV-19) in healthy adults. Trial participant PBMC samples were collected at day 0 and day 28 after the second dose for TCRbeta chain sequencing. Comments on this clone: It lacks a known antigen. Base qualities are missing; no much larger clone stands one base away.

V sheds 1 base and J sheds 2 bases, leaving 8 bases between their ends. Spanning cysteine to phenylalanine, the CDR3 consists of 14 amino acids. The CDR3 DNA has 42 bases and is translated from base 1. The germline V gene gives CDR1 as SGDLS and CDR2 as YYNGEE. This specimen consisted of peripheral blood, obtained on day 0 of AZD1222 vaccination. The V and J segments used are TRBV9 and TRBJ2-3; no confident D gene assignment can be made. The source of this sequence is an adult in good health. The CDR3 reads as follows: CASSVQVITDTQYF. The nucleotide sequence is given as TGTGCCAGCAGCGTACAGGTTATCACAGATACGCAGTATTTT. Where the CDR3 stops, the reference TRBV9 and TRBJ2-3 genes take over; the full variable domain is DSGVTQTPKHLITATGQRVTLRCSPRSGDLSVYWYQQSLDQGLQFLIQYYNGEERAKGNILERFSAQQFPDLHSELNLSSLELGDSALYFCASSVQVITDTQYFGPGTRLTVL.